The 20 T cell receptor beta chains in this list originate from one sample, sequenced in a study of T-cell reconstitution after alpha-beta-depleted transplantation in children. Unique molecular identifiers tagged the TCRbeta library. From the PCR reads, TCRdb called clonotypes with MiXCR, one entry per CDR3 protein. The sample carries 440,000 or so distinct CDR3 sequences, 11% recorded once. Sequencing used PBMCs from the stem cell graft donor, obtained from the stem cell graft. These receptors all stem from a human donor who donated a stem cell graft to a child with acute myeloid leukemia.

The chain employs TRBV25-1 and TRBJ1-5; D unresolved. Looked up from germline, CDR1 is MGHDK and CDR2 is SYGVNS. Trimming took off 1 base at V and 1 base at J, with 11 bases between the two ends. CDR3 length equals 16 residues. The CDR3 nucleotides are TGTGCCAGCAGTGAATCGGGGAGGGAGAGCAATCAGCCCCAGCATTTT. Amino acid sequence: CASSESGRESNQPQHF.

This clonotype was seen ten or more times. V usage is TRBV4-2 and J usage is TRBJ2-5, with D possibly TRBD2 on 6 matching bases. Germline CDR1 LGHNA, CDR2 YNFKEQ. The CDR3 covers 17 residues. V shed 0 bases and J shed 3 bases, with 17 bases lying between them. The CDR3 spells CASSQEPLVAGKETQYF. CDR3 nucleotides: TGTGCCAGCAGCCAAGAGCCCCTCGTGGCGGGGAAAGAGACCCAGTACTTC.

The chain joins TRBV13 to TRBJ2-1; a possible D gene is TRBD2 (5 bases). Trimming left V 3 bases short and J 7 bases short, with 22 bases between. Per germline, CDR1 PRHDT and CDR2 FYEKMQ (reference sequence). This CDR3 comprises 17 residues. The CDR3 is CASSLGPQGLSENEQFF. The CDR3 DNA reads TGTGCCAGCAGCTTGGGTCCCCAAGGACTCTCAGAGAATGAGCAGTTCTTC.

This chain links TRBV3-1 with TRBJ2-2; D uncertain. Germline loops: CDR1 LGHDT, CDR2 YNNKEL (reference sequence). CDR3 length: 14 residues. V gave up 4 bases and J gave up 2 bases, with 8 bases separating them. DNA for the CDR3: TGTGCCAGCAGCCCACCCCTAAACACCGGGGAGCTGTTTTTT. It encodes CASSPPLNTGELFF.

This clonotype was observed a handful of times. One end of the junction is discordant with germline, which a read error may explain. The V gene is TRBV29-1, the J gene TRBJ2-1; 7 nucleotides align to TRBD1. Germline V gene data show CDR1 as SQVTM and CDR2 as ANQGSEA. The CDR3 is made up of 19 amino acids. Here the CDR3 reads CSVGGVGPSKGAPYNEQFF. The CDR3 DNA reads as TGCAGTGTTGGAGGAGTGGGCCCAAGCAAGGGGGCCCCCTACAATGAGCAGTTCTTC.

Only a few counts were recorded for this clonotype. The chain links TRBV25-1 to TRBJ1-1, with a possible D match to TRBD1 (5 bases). Germline V gives CDR1 MGHDK, CDR2 SYGVNS. V was cut by 6 bases and J by 2 bases, with 13 bases left in between. This CDR3 has 14 amino acids. CDR3 sequence reads: CASSPTGPNTEAFF. CDR3 DNA sequence: TGTGCCAGCAGCCCGACGGGGCCCAACACTGAAGCTTTCTTT.

This clonotype was detected a few times. This chain links TRBV5-6 with TRBJ2-7; 9 bases line up with TRBD2. Germline V lookup: CDR1 SGHDT, CDR2 YYEEEE. V gave up 1 base and J gave up 2 bases; unmatched junction bases: 16. This CDR3 spans 19 amino acids. The CDR3 spells CASSLLPLAGMVITYEQYF. As DNA, the CDR3 is TGTGCCAGCAGCTTGCTCCCGCTAGCGGGAATGGTAATCACCTACGAGCAGTACTTC.

This clonotype turned up a few times. The chain carries TRBV5-6 and TRBJ1-1, with no clear D. The CDR3 is 15 residues long. The V end was cut by 2 bases, the J end by 1 base, with 12 bases between. Germline lookup yields CDR1 SGHDT and CDR2 YYEEEE. The CDR3 region has the DNA TGTGCCAGCAGCTTCGGCGTATGGGCGAACACTGAAGCTTTCTTT. Encoded protein: CASSFGVWANTEAFF.

This clonotype was counted a few times. This CDR3 reads CASSLSGTTFNYGYTF. DNA of the CDR3: TGTGCCAGCAGCTTATCTGGGACAACCTTTAACTATGGCTACACCTTC. The V and J genes are TRBV7-2 and TRBJ1-2, with D possibly being TRBD1 (6 bases). CDR3 size: 16 residues. The germline V gene encodes CDR1 SGHTA and CDR2 FQGNSA. Trimming cost V 2 bases and J 1 base, with 14 bases left between them.

V usage is TRBV10-3 and J usage is TRBJ1-3, with D hard to call. Trimming shortened V by 10 bases and J by 0 bases, and 10 bases separated the two germline ends. This CDR3 has 13 amino acids. Germline CDR1 and CDR2: ENHRY and SYGVKD. CDR3 coding DNA: TGTGCCACGGCAGAGATCTCTGGAAACACCATATATTTT. Translated: CATAEISGNTIYF.

The chain is built from TRBV29-1 and TRBJ2-3, with TRBD1 as a possible D gene (5 bases). The V end lost 4 bases, the J end lost 3 bases, and 11 bases lay between the germline ends. The CDR3 extends over 13 amino acids. Looked up from germline, CDR1 is SQVTM and CDR2 is ANQGSEA. The DNA for the CDR3 is TGCAGCGTTGCAGGGAAGGTGACAGATACGCAGTATTTT. Residues: CSVAGKVTDTQYF.

This clonotype has at least ten counts. The rearrangement links TRBV7-2 to TRBJ2-5, with D possibly being TRBD1 (6 bases). The CDR3 has 16 residues. Germline-derived CDR1 and CDR2 are SGHTA and FQGNSA. Trimming took off 1 base at V and 2 bases at J, with 14 bases between the two ends. The CDR3 nucleotides are TGTGCCAGCAGCTTAGGTCAGGGGCAGGGTCAAGAGACCCAGTACTTC. Translating it yields CASSLGQGQGQETQYF.

This clonotype was recorded a few times. The chain links TRBV14 to TRBJ2-1; 10 nucleotides agree with TRBD2. V lost 4 bases, J lost 9 bases, and 6 bases stayed unmatched. Germline assignment: CDR1 SGHDN and CDR2 FVKESK. The CDR3 contains 14 residues. The DNA of the CDR3 is TGTGCCAGCAGCCCCGCTAGCGGGAGCAGTGAGCAGTTCTTC. It translates to CASSPASGSSEQFF.

This clonotype was counted only a few times. The chain is built from TRBV7-8 and TRBJ2-7; D not certain. The germline gives CDR1 SGHVS, CDR2 FQNEAQ. Trimming cost V 1 base and J 1 base, with 8 bases left between them. The CDR3 is 14 amino acids. The CDR3 sequence is CASSLGSRSYEQYV. DNA of the CDR3: TGTGCCAGCAGCTTAGGGAGTAGGTCCTACGAGCAGTACGTC.

This clonotype has only a few counts. The CDR3 protein is CSATSGVAYNEQFF. The CDR3 DNA is TGCAGTGCCACTAGCGGAGTTGCCTACAATGAGCAGTTCTTC. V gene TRBV20-1 combines with J gene TRBJ2-1; 8 bases align to TRBD2. Trimming removed 6 bases from V and 2 bases from J; junction bases left unmatched: 6. The V gene's germline CDR1 is DFQATT and CDR2 SNEGSKA (reference sequence). CDR3 length equals 14 residues.

This clonotype has a count of ten or more. The gene calls are TRBV25-1 and TRBJ2-7; D is ambiguous. CDR1 and CDR2 from the germline V gene are MGHDK and SYGVNS. Trimming left V 8 bases short and J 4 bases short, with 9 bases between. The length of the CDR3 is 11 residues. This CDR3 reads CASGRQYEQYF. The CDR3 region has the DNA TGTGCCAGCGGTCGGCAGTACGAGCAGTACTTC.

The chain has TRBV29-1 and TRBJ2-1; D unresolved. Trimming pared 7 bases from V and 0 bases from J, leaving 13 bases between. The CDR3 runs 14 residues. The germline V gene encodes CDR1 SQVTM and CDR2 ANQGSEA. The CDR3: CSAPWPNSYNEQFF. CDR3 nucleotide sequence: TGCAGCGCCCCCTGGCCGAACTCCTACAATGAGCAGTTCTTC.

The rearrangement joins TRBV20-1 to TRBJ1-2, with D maybe TRBD1 (5 bases). The germline gives CDR1 DFQATT, CDR2 SNEGSKA (reference sequence). Trimming stripped 7 bases from V and 7 bases from J, with 19 bases between. The CDR3 has 13 residues. CDR3 DNA: TGCAGTGTTACTAACAACGCGGGGGGTGGCTACACCTTC. Its translation: CSVTNNAGGGYTF.

Only a few counts were recorded for this clonotype. V is TRBV7-3 and J is TRBJ2-5; TRBD1 or TRBD2 may be the D gene (5 bases each). Germline CDR1 and CDR2: SGHTA and FQGTGA. V gave up 3 bases and J gave up 0 bases, with 14 bases separating them. CDR3 length equals 16 residues. Here the CDR3 DNA reads TGTGCCAGCAGCTTGGGGCCGGGGTACAACCAAGAGACCCAGTACTTC. This gives the protein CASSLGPGYNQETQYF.

This clonotype was observed at least ten times. The gene calls are TRBV5-6 and TRBJ2-2; TRBD2 aligns across 7 bases. The CDR3 has 16 amino acids. V was pared by 5 bases and J by 4 bases, with 11 bases of the junction left unmatched. Germline V gene data show CDR1 as SGHDT and CDR2 as YYEEEE. This chain's CDR3 is CASSLNLGGTTGELFF. For the CDR3, the DNA is TGTGCCAGCAGTTTAAACCTCGGGGGGACCACCGGGGAGCTGTTTTTT.